Listed below are T cell receptor beta chains from one sample, sequenced in a study of T cell repertoires in aging, cancer and after chemotherapy. TCRdb independently ran MiXCR on the multiplex PCR reads; one entry per CDR3 protein. The data hold fewer than 20,000 distinct CDR3 sequences, with approximately 46% observed a single time. Sequenced material: blood. The receptor source for this set is a human donor in good health. Both conserved end residues are part of each CDR3. D genes are given only for firm matches. Clone size is shown for a subset of rows, as once, few, many or a class of expanded clone.

d_gene	v_gene	abundance	CDR3aa
.	TRBV4-3	.	CASSQDRGSDEKLFF
.	TRBV30	.	CAWTWAPRTEAFF
TRBD2	TRBV29-1	medium-sized	CSVETRERYEQYF
TRBD2	TRBV6-6	few	CASSSLAGRGFF
.	TRBV6-5	once	CASSRRANEQFF
.	TRBV27	.	CASSLGRGSDKAFF
.	TRBV11-1	few	CASSRQLTGELFF
TRBD1	TRBV30	.	CAWDRGDYEQYF
TRBD1	TRBV5-4	few	CASSLGTVSTGELFF
.	TRBV6-4	few	CASSYTRSNNEQFF
TRBD2	TRBV18	few	CASSPSGGNTGELFF
TRBD1	TRBV5-6	.	CASSIGQGIAGNTIYF
TRBD2	TRBV12-3/TRBV12-4	.	CASSFATSGRGADTQYF
TRBD2	TRBV6-5	.	CATRSGSSFHEQYF
TRBD2	TRBV12-3/TRBV12-4	few	CASSLGLAGAYEQYF
TRBD1	TRBV19	once	CASSLSGTGSGEKLFF
TRBD2	TRBV19	.	CASSIGGGQAPNEQFF
TRBD1	TRBV19	.	CASSITRDRGETQYF
.	TRBV29-1	medium-sized	CSVEGAWGTGELFF
.	TRBV5-6	few	CASSSWSGANVLTF
TRBD1	TRBV5-4	.	CASKPQGWNTEAFF
TRBD2	TRBV12-3/TRBV12-4	.	CASSAGTSGRNSAYNEQFF
.	TRBV12-3/TRBV12-4	.	CASSPGALGPQHF
TRBD1	TRBV6-1	.	CASILSETGAEKLFF
.	TRBV19	.	CASKMGATDGYTF
.	TRBV6-1	.	CASSEEAGAASQYF
TRBD2	TRBV13	few	CASSPSGTRNRDTQYF
TRBD2	TRBV20-1	.	CSARPRGVWPQYF
.	TRBV6-5	few	CASSYRDSHNEQFF
.	TRBV19	few	CASSMGGSTDTQYF
.	TRBV29-1	.	CSVARGNTEAFF
.	TRBV11-1	few	CASSLAWGKGGPRDTQYF
TRBD1	TRBV29-1	.	CSVSTGVTGNTIYF
TRBD1	TRBV6-5	.	CASSEGQDWSPLHF
TRBD1	TRBV11-2	.	CASSLGQGVGNEKLFF
.	TRBV6-5	.	CASSNQGRRHQETQYF
.	TRBV27	.	CATGSGTGEIFF
.	TRBV19	.	CAVWGTYPSGANVLIF
.	TRBV29-1	medium-sized	CSVARDHTDTQYF
.	TRBV10-3	.	CAISAGQVSNQPQHF
.	TRBV19	.	CASRHKGAGNTIYF
.	TRBV6-6	once	CAGSGLNTGELFF
.	TRBV6-4	few	CASSDRSGSYNEQFF
.	TRBV18	.	CASSPPGRTAYEQYF
.	TRBV6-6	.	CASSYQGNEQYF
TRBD2	TRBV6-1	few	CASSVTSGVYEQYF
TRBD1	TRBV27	.	CASSDRVHEQYF
.	TRBV15	.	CATSRAGTGELFF
.	TRBV19	.	CASSGEVNTIYF
.	TRBV12-3/TRBV12-4	.	CASSVLGTGELFF
TRBD1	TRBV19	.	CASEGGAGGRNQPQHF
.	TRBV19	.	CASSIRGYYGYTF